The following is a T cell receptor beta chain sequence with its context. The record originates from a study of cytomegalovirus exposure and HLA in healthy donors. It was healthy bone marrow donors who served as donors. The CDR3 length is 19 residues. Per germline, CDR1 LGHNA and CDR2 YNFKEQ. V lost 0 bases and J lost 6; bases outside the gene matches: 17. Both 60 Vbeta primers and 13 Jbeta primers went into the PCR. Clones were sequenced by immunoSEQ multiplex PCR, and TCRdb holds only the in-frame ones, with some missing. The table lists some 93,000 clones, under 85% of them singletons. The rearrangement links TRBV4-2 to TRBJ2-7; TRBD2 aligns across 10 bases. Sequencing input: PBMCs. The receptor's source is a woman in her forties in good health and CMV-seronegative. CDR3 in DNA: TGTGCCAGCAGCCAAGACCTGCATCGGCCTAGCGGGAGTGCTAGCGAGCAGTACTTC. Residues: CASSQDLHRPSGSASEQYF.